A single sample gave rise to the 10 T cell receptor beta chains below, sequenced in a study of shared clonotypes between healthy human individuals (dated by TCRdb to about 2020). CD8 naive samples consisted of CD45RO-negative cells that were positively selected for CCR7, yielding a CD45RA+CCR7+ population without TemRA cells. Libraries came from the immunoSEQ multiplex PCR assay. Imported from immuneACCESS, the table was reduced by TCRdb to in-frame sequences with V and J called. These copies leave out some clones; in studies compared against another copy, an unresolved V gene accounts for under half, and the cause of the remainder is not known. A total of more than 500,000 clones appear in this sample, about 95% of them only once. The ten largest make up 0.095% to 0.14% of the sample. The specimen was naive CD8+ T cells sorted from blood. The cell subset or site label for this specimen denotes: CD45RA+CCR7+. The receptors stem from a woman in her thirties in good health.

With respect to this clone: Other DNA sequences in the sample encode the same CDR3. The chain combines TRBV27 with TRBJ2-7, with 7 bases identical to TRBD1. V shed 5 bases, J shed 2 bases, and the junction held 3 bases outside the gene matches. This CDR3 comprises 13 residues. CDR1 is MNHEY and CDR2 is SMNVEV in the germline V gene (reference sequence). As DNA, the CDR3 is TGTGCCAGCAGTAACAGGGGTCCCTACGAGCAGTACTTC. This codes for CASSNRGPYEQYF.

Here the CDR3 reads CASSRFTSTDTQYF. CDR3 in DNA: TGTGCCAGTAGTAGATTTACTAGCACAGATACGCAGTATTTT. The chain has TRBV19 and TRBJ2-3; D not certain. The CDR3 loop spans 14 amino acids. Germline assignment: CDR1 LNHDA and CDR2 SQIVND (reference sequence). V shed 4 bases and J shed 0 bases, with 8 bases lying between them.

This clone was seen just once. The chain joins TRBV21-1 to TRBJ1-5. TRBV21-1 is a pseudogene segment. The CDR3 consists of 12 residues. Written as DNA, the CDR3 is TGTGCCAGCAGCAAACGGTATCAGCCCCAGCATTTT. Its protein is CASSKRYQPQHF.

The chain is built from TRBV23-1 and TRBJ2-1, with 9 bases aligning to TRBD2. TRBV23-1 is reported as an ORF; its role is uncertain. V shed 0 bases, J shed 3 bases, and the junction held 12 bases outside the gene matches. CDR3 length: 19 amino acids. CDR3 nucleotide sequence: TGCGCCAGCAGTCAATCGATGGGCGGGAGGGCGTGGTACTACAATGAGCAGTTCTTC. Its translation is CASSQSMGGRAWYYNEQFF.

The V gene is TRBV10-2, the J gene TRBJ2-7, with D uncertain. The CDR3 totals 12 residues. V was clipped by 8 bases and J by 2 bases, with 10 bases between them. The germline CDR1 and CDR2 sequences are WSHSY and SAAADI. The CDR3 coding sequence is TGCGCCAGCGGATCTAGTACCTACGAGCAGTACTTC. Translating it yields CASGSSTYEQYF.

The rearrangement links TRBV7-9 to TRBJ1-4; maybe TRBD1 (5 bases). V was cut by 0 bases and J by 4 bases, with 12 bases left in between. From germline, CDR1 is SEHNR and CDR2 FQNEAQ (reference sequence). The CDR3 is made up of 16 amino acids. CDR3 loop: CASSLALRQLNEKLFF. The DNA of the CDR3 is TGTGCCAGCAGCTTAGCCCTCAGACAGCTTAATGAAAAACTGTTTTTT.

The chain links TRBV4-1 to TRBJ2-5; possible D gene TRBD2, 6 bases. The germline V and J ends were trimmed by 3 bases and 0 bases, with 11 bases remaining between them. The germline V gene encodes CDR1 MGHRA and CDR2 YSYEKL. The CDR3 covers 15 residues. The CDR3 is CASSQRDHNQETQYF. The CDR3 nucleotides are TGCGCCAGCAGCCAGCGGGACCACAACCAAGAGACCCAGTACTTC.

The chain uses TRBV4-1 and TRBJ2-1, with 7 nucleotides matching TRBD2. The J segment lost 9 bases and the V segment lost 4 bases, leaving 6 bases of the junction unmatched. The CDR3 sequence is 13 residues long. Germline V gene sequence: CDR1 MGHRA, CDR2 YSYEKL. CDR3 loop: CASSPGLVPEQFF. The CDR3 DNA reads as TGCGCCAGCAGCCCAGGACTAGTTCCTGAGCAGTTCTTC.

The V and J genes are TRBV28 and TRBJ1-2; D may be TRBD1 (6 bases). Germline V CDR1 and CDR2: MDHEN, SYDVKM. The ends were cut back, 2 bases at V and 8 bases at J, with 12 bases in the middle. The CDR3 runs to 13 residues. This CDR3 is CASSLRGARGYTF. In DNA, the CDR3 is TGTGCCAGCAGTTTACGGGGGGCTCGGGGCTACACCTTC.

The chain couples TRBV28 to TRBJ1-3; 7 positions match TRBD1. Per the germline V gene, CDR1 is MDHEN and CDR2 is SYDVKM. This CDR3 has 13 residues. Unmatched junction bases numbered 9, after V lost 8 bases and J lost 8 bases. CDR3 in DNA: TGTGCCAGCGAGGGGGCGACGACGTACACCATATATTTT. Translation: CASEGATTYTIYF.